This TCR beta chain was captured in a study of T cells in Graves' hyperthyroidism and ophthalmopathy. The CDR3 extends over 14 amino acids. Trimming pared 3 bases from V and 9 bases from J, leaving 18 bases between. Germline V gives CDR1 SEHNR, CDR2 FQNEAQ (reference sequence). It was RNA transcripts that yielded the amplified TCR beta CDR3 regions. First-round RT-PCR of the TCR CDR3 relied on the HTBI primer set. TCRdb re-called the multiplex PCR reads through MiXCR, storing one row per CDR3 protein. In the table there are 300,000 to 500,000 distinct CDR3 sequences, under 15% of which are singletons. It was considered stable Graves' hyperthyroidism when ophthalmopathy did not progress within 18 months. The PBMCs studied were ones that came from 10 ml fresh peripheral blood.

The sample taken for sequencing was blood. This TCR was sampled from a woman aged 25 to 39 with Graves' hyperthyroidism. J is TRBJ2-7 and V is TRBV7-9; maybe TRBD2 (7 bases). The CDR3 DNA reads TGTGCCAGCAGCTTCCCGGGGGGCGTTGCGTGGCAGTACTTC. It codes for CASSFPGGVAWQYF. Looking up the rest from reference TRBV7-9 and TRBJ2-7 gives the full variable domain: DTGVSQNPRHKITKRGQNVTFRCDPISEHNRLYWYRQTLGQGPEFLTYFQNEAQLEKSRLLSDRFSAERPKGSFSTLEIQRTEQGDSAMYLCASSFPGGVAWQYFGPGTRLTVT.